This is a list of T cell receptor beta chains from one sample in a study of T cell repertoires in cytomegalovirus infection. TCRdb recomputed calls from the reads with MiXCR, one row per CDR3 protein. The table lists around 800,000 distinct CDR3 sequences, over 25% of them singletons. Which antigens these TCRs recognize remains unknown. The source material was cultured CD8+ T cells from PBMCs, sampled from culture after CMV antigen stimulation. These receptors came from a human donor in good health (CMV status not recorded). Some clones in this sample may be carry-over from other donors' samples. CDR3s include the opening cysteine and the closing phenylalanine or tryptophan. D genes are given only for firm matches. Only part of the rows carry a size: once, few, many, or a class if the clone is expanded.

v_gene: TRBV28
d_gene: -
abundance: few
j_gene: TRBJ2-2
CDR3nt: TGTGCCAGCACCGTGGGGGGCACCGGGGAGCTGTTTTTT
CDR3aa: CASTVGGTGELFF

v_gene: TRBV19
d_gene: TRBD1
abundance: -
j_gene: TRBJ2-7
CDR3nt: TGTGCCAGTAGTCCCCTTTGGGACAGGGGCTACGAGCAGTACTTC
CDR3aa: CASSPLWDRGYEQYF

v_gene: TRBV12-3/TRBV12-4
d_gene: TRBD1
abundance: few
j_gene: TRBJ1-2
CDR3nt: TGTGCCAGCAGTTTATCTCCGACAGGGGCTAACTATGGCTACACCTTC
CDR3aa: CASSLSPTGANYGYTF

v_gene: TRBV27
d_gene: TRBD1
abundance: -
j_gene: TRBJ2-1
CDR3nt: TGTGCCACCAAGAAAGGGGGCTTCAATGAGCAGTTCTTC
CDR3aa: CATKKGGFNEQFF

v_gene: TRBV7-2
d_gene: TRBD1
abundance: many
j_gene: TRBJ2-5
CDR3nt: TGTGCCAGCAGGCCAGGACAGGGGGCGGGCGAGACCCAGTACTTC
CDR3aa: CASRPGQGAGETQYF

v_gene: TRBV7-8
d_gene: -
abundance: few
j_gene: TRBJ1-1
CDR3nt: TGTGCCAGCAGCTTAGTTGCCGGGCCACCGAACACTGAAGCTTTCTTT
CDR3aa: CASSLVAGPPNTEAFF

v_gene: TRBV19
d_gene: TRBD1
abundance: -
j_gene: TRBJ1-3
CDR3nt: TGTGCCAGTAGTAGTCTCCGGGACAGGGGAAACACCATATATTTT
CDR3aa: CASSSLRDRGNTIYF

v_gene: TRBV10-3
d_gene: TRBD2
abundance: -
j_gene: TRBJ2-7
CDR3nt: TGTGCCATCGCCCGGGGGGGGGGTTCCTACGAGCAGTACTTC
CDR3aa: CAIARGGGSYEQYF

v_gene: TRBV19
d_gene: -
abundance: few
j_gene: TRBJ1-4
CDR3nt: TGTGCCAGTAGTATCGGGTATGGAGCAACTAATGAAAAACTGTTTTTT
CDR3aa: CASSIGYGATNEKLFF

v_gene: TRBV20-1
d_gene: TRBD1
abundance: -
j_gene: TRBJ2-1
CDR3nt: TGCAGTGCTAGAGGCAGGGGGCGGAATGAGCAGTTCTTC
CDR3aa: CSARGRGRNEQFF